The subject of this entry is one T cell receptor (beta chain). Per the germline V gene, CDR1 is MDHEN and CDR2 is SYDVKM. Between the trimmed V and J ends, which lost 3 bases and 6 bases, there was a span of 14 bases. The CDR3 consists of 15 residues. The entry originates in a study of cytomegalovirus exposure and HLA in healthy donors. PCR involved 60 Vbeta and 13 Jbeta primers. The protocol was immunoSEQ multiplex PCR, while the TCRdb copy is restricted to in-frame clones and leaves out a portion. The sample has around 160,000 clones. The clonotype originates from a woman aged 45-65 years in good health and CMV-seronegative. The sample comprised PBMCs. The chain has TRBV28 and TRBJ2-2; tentative D call: TRBD2 (6 bases). For the CDR3, the DNA is TGTGCCAGCAGTTTGGGCGGGACGAGGGCCGGGGAGCTGTTTTTT. Translation: CASSLGGTRAGELFF.